This TCR beta chain was documented in a study of T-cell reconstitution after alpha-beta-depleted transplantation in children. Library preparation (for TCRbeta) was performed with unique molecular identifiers. TCRdb independently ran MiXCR on the PCR reads; one entry per CDR3 protein. Among some 600,000 distinct CDR3 sequences listed, approximately 13% were seen once. This clonotype was counted only a few times. Its specificity is unknown. Germline V gene data show CDR1 as LGHNA and CDR2 as YNFKEQ. Trimming cost V 4 bases and J 6 bases, with 11 bases left between them. CDR3 length: 13 amino acids. Findings of the study overall: Elevated TCRbeta diversity at day 60 was traced, in some patients, to surviving recipient T cells and thymic progenitors. Several hundred expanded graft clones reportedly were the source of alpha-beta T cells about two months after transplant. When one year had passed after transplant, most T-cell counts and diversity came from newly produced T cells.

The receptor's source is a male patient between 5 and 17 years old who had a stem cell transplant for acute myeloid leukemia, so the T cells may come from the graft donor. J is TRBJ2-3 and V is TRBV4-2; D gene uncertain. The material sequenced was PBMCs, mostly from graft donor cells, taken 360 days after TCRalphabeta/CD19-depleted stem cell transplant. The CDR3: CASSPLGFDTQYF. The CDR3 coding sequence is TGTGCCAGCAGCCCTCTAGGCTTTGATACGCAGTATTTT.